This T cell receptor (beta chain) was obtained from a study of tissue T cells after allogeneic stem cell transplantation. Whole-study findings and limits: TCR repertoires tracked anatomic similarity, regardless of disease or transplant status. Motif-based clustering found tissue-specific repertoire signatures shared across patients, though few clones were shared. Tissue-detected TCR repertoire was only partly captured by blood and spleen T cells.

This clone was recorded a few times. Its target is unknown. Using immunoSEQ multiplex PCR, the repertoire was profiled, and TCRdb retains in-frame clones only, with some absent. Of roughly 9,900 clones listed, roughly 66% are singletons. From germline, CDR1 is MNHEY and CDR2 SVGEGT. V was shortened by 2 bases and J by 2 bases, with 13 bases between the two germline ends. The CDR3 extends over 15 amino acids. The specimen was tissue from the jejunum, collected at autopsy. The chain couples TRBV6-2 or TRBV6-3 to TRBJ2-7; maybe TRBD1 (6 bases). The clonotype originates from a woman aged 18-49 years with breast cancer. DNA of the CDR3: TGTGCCAGCAGTTACCTGGGGACATCTACCTACGAGCAGTACTTC. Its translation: CASSYLGTSTYEQYF.